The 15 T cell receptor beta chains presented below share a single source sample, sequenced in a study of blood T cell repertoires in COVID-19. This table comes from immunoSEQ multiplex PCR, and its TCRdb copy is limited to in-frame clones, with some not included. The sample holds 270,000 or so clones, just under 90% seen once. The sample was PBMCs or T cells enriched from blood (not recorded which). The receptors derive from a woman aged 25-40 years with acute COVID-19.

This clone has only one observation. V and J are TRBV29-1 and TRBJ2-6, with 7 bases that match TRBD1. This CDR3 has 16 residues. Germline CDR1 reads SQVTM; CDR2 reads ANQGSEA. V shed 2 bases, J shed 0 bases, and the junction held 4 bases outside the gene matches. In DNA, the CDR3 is TGCAGCGTTGAACAGGGGGACCGCTCTGGGGCCAACGTCCTGACTTTC. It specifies CSVEQGDRSGANVLTF.

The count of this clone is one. The DNA of the CDR3 is TGTGCCAGCAGTACAGTAGCGGGAGGGCCCGAGTTCTTC. It is translated as CASSTVAGGPEFF. The V and J genes are TRBV12-3 or TRBV12-4 and TRBJ2-1; TRBD2 aligns across 11 bases. J gave up 14 bases and V 5 bases, and 8 bases lay outside the gene matches. CDR3 length: 13 amino acids.

In DNA form, the CDR3 reads TGTGCCAGCAGTGACAGGGTGGATGCCGGAAACACCATATATTTT. It codes for CASSDRVDAGNTIYF. The chain is built from TRBV28 and TRBJ1-3; 7 bases fit TRBD1. The CDR3 totals 15 residues. Germline V gene data show CDR1 as MDHEN and CDR2 as SYDVKM. The V and J ends lost 5 bases and 4 bases, in that order; junction bases with no gene match: 8.

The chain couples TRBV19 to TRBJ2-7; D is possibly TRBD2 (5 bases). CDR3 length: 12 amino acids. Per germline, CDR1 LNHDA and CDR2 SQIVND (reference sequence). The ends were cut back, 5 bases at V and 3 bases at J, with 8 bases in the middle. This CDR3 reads CASSPDYYEQYF. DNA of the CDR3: TGTGCCAGTAGTCCTGACTACTACGAGCAGTACTTC.

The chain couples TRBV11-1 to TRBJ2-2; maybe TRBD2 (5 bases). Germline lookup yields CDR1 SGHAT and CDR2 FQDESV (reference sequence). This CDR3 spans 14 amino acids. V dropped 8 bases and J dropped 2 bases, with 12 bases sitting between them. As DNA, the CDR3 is TGTGCCAGCCCGCTAGCAGCAAACACCGGGGAGCTGTTTTTT. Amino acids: CASPLAANTGELFF.

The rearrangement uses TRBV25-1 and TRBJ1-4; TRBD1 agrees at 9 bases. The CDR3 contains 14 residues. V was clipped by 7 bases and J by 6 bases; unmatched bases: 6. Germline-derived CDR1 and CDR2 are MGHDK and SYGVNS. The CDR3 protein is CASTLGQGDEKLFF. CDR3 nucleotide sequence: TGTGCCAGCACCTTGGGACAGGGCGATGAAAAACTGTTTTTT.

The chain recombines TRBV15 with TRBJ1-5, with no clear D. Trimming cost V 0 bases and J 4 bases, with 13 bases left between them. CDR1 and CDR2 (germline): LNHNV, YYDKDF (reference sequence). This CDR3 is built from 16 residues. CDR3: CATSRDFQDRNQPQHF. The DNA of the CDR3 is TGTGCCACCAGCAGAGATTTTCAGGATCGGAATCAGCCCCAGCATTTT. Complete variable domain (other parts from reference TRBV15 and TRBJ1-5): DAMVIQNPRYQVTQFGKPVTLSCSQTLNHNVMYWYQQKSSQAPKLLFHYYDKDFNNEADTPDNFQSRRPNTSFCFLDIRSPGLGDTAMYLCATSRDFQDRNQPQHFGDGTRLSIL.

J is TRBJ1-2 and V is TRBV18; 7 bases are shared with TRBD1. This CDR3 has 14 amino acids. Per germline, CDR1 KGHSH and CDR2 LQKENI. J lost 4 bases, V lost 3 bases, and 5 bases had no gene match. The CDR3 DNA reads TGTGCCAGCTCACCCACAGGGGATCCCTATGGCTACACCTTC. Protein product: CASSPTGDPYGYTF.

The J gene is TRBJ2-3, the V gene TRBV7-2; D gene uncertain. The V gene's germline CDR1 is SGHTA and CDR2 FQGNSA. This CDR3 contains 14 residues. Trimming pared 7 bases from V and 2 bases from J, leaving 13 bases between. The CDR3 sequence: CASTPGLTTDTQYF. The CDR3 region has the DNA TGTGCCAGCACGCCAGGCCTTACCACAGATACGCAGTATTTT.

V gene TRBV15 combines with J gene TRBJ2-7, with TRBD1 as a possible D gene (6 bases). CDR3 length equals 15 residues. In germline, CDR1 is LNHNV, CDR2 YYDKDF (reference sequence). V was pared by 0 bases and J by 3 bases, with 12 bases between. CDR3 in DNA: TGTGCCACCAGCAGAGATCAGGGGCACGGCTACGAGCAGTACTTC. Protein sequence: CATSRDQGHGYEQYF.

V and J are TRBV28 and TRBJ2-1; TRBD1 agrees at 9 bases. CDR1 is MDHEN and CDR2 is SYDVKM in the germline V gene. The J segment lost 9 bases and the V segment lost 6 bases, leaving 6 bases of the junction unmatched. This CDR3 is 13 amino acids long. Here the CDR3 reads CASREQGAGEQFF. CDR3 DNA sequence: TGTGCCAGCAGGGAACAGGGGGCCGGTGAGCAGTTCTTC.

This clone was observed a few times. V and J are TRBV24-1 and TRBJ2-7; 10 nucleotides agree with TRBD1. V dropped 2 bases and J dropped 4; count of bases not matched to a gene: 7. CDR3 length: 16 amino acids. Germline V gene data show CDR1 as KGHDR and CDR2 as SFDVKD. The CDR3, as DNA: TGTGCCACCAGTGATTCGCCGGGACAGGGGATATACGAGCAGTACTTC. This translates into CATSDSPGQGIYEQYF.

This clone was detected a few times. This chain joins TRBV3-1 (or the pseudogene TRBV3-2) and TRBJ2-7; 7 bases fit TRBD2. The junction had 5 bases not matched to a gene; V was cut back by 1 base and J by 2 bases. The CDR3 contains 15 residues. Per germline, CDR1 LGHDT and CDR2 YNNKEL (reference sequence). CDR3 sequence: CASSQGPSGTYEQYF. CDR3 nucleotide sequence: TGTGCCAGCAGCCAAGGGCCTAGCGGCACCTACGAGCAGTACTTC.

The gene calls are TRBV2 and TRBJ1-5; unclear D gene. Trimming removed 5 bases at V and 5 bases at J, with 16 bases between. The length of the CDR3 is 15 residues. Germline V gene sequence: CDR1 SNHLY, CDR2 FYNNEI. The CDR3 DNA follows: TGTGCCAGCAGTCTCCGAGCCCTGCTCGATCAGCCCCAGCATTTT. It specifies CASSLRALLDQPQHF.

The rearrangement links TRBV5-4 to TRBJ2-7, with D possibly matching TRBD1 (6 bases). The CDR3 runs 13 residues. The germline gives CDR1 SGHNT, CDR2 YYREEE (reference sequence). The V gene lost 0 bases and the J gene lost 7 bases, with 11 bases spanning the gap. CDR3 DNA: TGTGCCAGCAGCTTGGAAAGGGGGTTGGAGCAGTACTTC. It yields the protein CASSLERGLEQYF.